The 10 T cell receptor beta chains given below trace back to one sample, sequenced in a study of cytomegalovirus exposure and HLA in healthy donors. PCR used 60 Vbeta primers and 13 Jbeta primers. TCRdb's copy holds only in-frame clones and misses some; the assay was immunoSEQ multiplex PCR. Here the sample spans over 150,000 clones, around 70% being singletons. Input material: PBMCs. All receptors come from a man aged 25 to 40 in good health and CMV-seronegative.

The chain carries TRBV5-5 and TRBJ2-7, with 9 bases matching TRBD1. J gave up 5 bases and V 4 bases, and 10 bases lay outside the gene matches. CDR1 is SGHKS, CDR2 YYEKEE, per germline (reference sequence). CDR3 length: 15 residues. CDR3 amino acids: CASSLTGRQGDEQYF. The DNA of the CDR3 is TGTGCCAGCAGCCTTACGGGGAGACAGGGGGACGAGCAGTACTTC.

The chain is built from TRBV27 and TRBJ1-5, with D unclear. From germline, CDR1 is MNHEY and CDR2 SMNVEV (reference sequence). This CDR3 is built from 16 residues. Trimming stripped 2 bases from V and 0 bases from J, with 11 bases between. CDR3 DNA: TGTGCCAGCAGTTTAAGGGTGGGGAGTAGCAATCAGCCCCAGCATTTT. This sequence encodes CASSLRVGSSNQPQHF.

The chain combines TRBV28 with TRBJ2-6, with a tentative D call TRBD1 (5 bases). V was cut by 1 base and J by 0 bases, with 13 bases left in between. The CDR3 consists of 18 residues. The V gene's germline CDR1 is MDHEN and CDR2 SYDVKM. CDR3 amino acids: CASSLFAGPSSGANVLTF. In DNA, the CDR3 is TGTGCCAGCAGTTTATTTGCAGGGCCCAGCTCTGGGGCCAACGTCCTGACTTTC.

This chain connects TRBV6-5 to TRBJ1-2; 9 positions agree with TRBD1. V was clipped by 6 bases and J by 5 bases; unmatched bases: 4. CDR1 and CDR2 (germline): MNHEY, SVGAGI. The CDR3 runs 13 residues. CDR3 amino acids: CASRQGAGYGYTF. CDR3 bases: TGTGCCAGCAGACAGGGGGCTGGGTATGGCTACACCTTC.

The chain employs TRBV5-1 and TRBJ1-1; the match to TRBD1 covers 10 bases. The CDR3 spans 14 residues. Germline-derived CDR1 and CDR2 are SGHRS and YFSETQ. The V and J ends lost 4 bases and 4 bases, in that order; junction bases with no gene match: 4. CDR3 sequence: CASSDRGRGTEAFF. In DNA form, the CDR3 reads TGCGCCAGCAGCGACAGGGGGCGAGGCACTGAAGCTTTCTTT. Full variable domain (remainder filled in from reference TRBV5-1 and TRBJ1-1): KAGVTQTPRYLIKTRGQQVTLSCSPISGHRSVSWYQQTPGQGLQFLFEYFSETQRNKGNFPGRFSGRQFSNSRSEMNVSTLELGDSALYLCASSDRGRGTEAFFGQGTRLTVV.

This CDR3 reads CASSHRYGYTF. The CDR3 DNA sequence: TGTGCCAGCAGTCACAGATATGGCTACACCTTC. This rearrangement joins TRBV28 to TRBJ1-2; no firm D call. The germline gives CDR1 MDHEN, CDR2 SYDVKM. There are 11 residues in the CDR3. V lost 5 bases and J 5 bases, leaving 6 bases between the germline ends.

The genes are TRBV4-2 and TRBJ2-1, with 8 bases lining up with TRBD1. J gave up 6 bases and V 1 base, and 5 bases lay outside the gene matches. CDR3 length equals 15 residues. CDR1 LGHNA and CDR2 YNFKEQ come from the germline V gene. CDR3 loop: CASSQGTGLTNEQFF. CDR3 nucleotide sequence: TGTGCCAGCAGCCAAGGGACAGGGTTGACCAATGAGCAGTTCTTC.

The CDR3 region has the DNA TGCAGCGTGGGGGGACAGACTAAATACGAGCAGTACTTC. It encodes CSVGGQTKYEQYF. The rearrangement uses TRBV29-1 and TRBJ2-7; D is possibly TRBD1 (7 bases). The CDR3 has 13 amino acids. V lost 6 bases, J lost 4 bases, and 16 bases lay in between. Germline CDR1 is SQVTM and CDR2 is ANQGSEA.

V and J are TRBV21-1 and TRBJ2-5; the table assigns TRBD1, which was not confirmed against the DNA. TRBV21-1 corresponds to a pseudogene. The CDR3 has 16 amino acids. CDR3 coding DNA: TGTGCCAGCAGGGCGAACAGGTTTAACTTCCAAGAGACCCAGTACTTC. Its protein is CASRANRFNFQETQYF.

This clone has only a few counts. This chain joins TRBV6-6 and TRBJ2-7; 7 bases match TRBD2. The CDR3 has 14 residues. The V segment lost 5 bases and the J segment 0 bases; nucleotides outside the gene matches: 4. From germline, CDR1 is MNHNY and CDR2 SVGAGI (reference sequence). The CDR3 DNA reads as TGTGCCAGCAGTGCCAGCGGGGCCTCCTACGAGCAGTACTTC. It yields the protein CASSASGASYEQYF.